The 20 T cell receptor beta chains below come from one sample, sequenced in a study of blood T cell repertoires in COVID-19 (TCRdb year 2020). The protocol used for the library was the immunoSEQ multiplex PCR assay. TCRdb holds this immuneACCESS table with in-frame rearrangements only. Some clones are missing; in checked studies, unresolved V genes explain under half, and the rest has no known cause. The sample records about 120,000 clones, approximately 81% of which are singletons. The ten largest make up about 3.8% of the sample. Sequenced: peripheral blood. Receptors originate from a man aged 60-69 years with acute or convalescent COVID-19.

The chain employs TRBV27 and TRBJ2-7, with 12 bases aligning to TRBD2. CDR1 is MNHEY, CDR2 SMNVEV, per germline (reference sequence). V trimming: 5 bases; J trimming: 0 bases; junction bases outside the gene matches: 8. CDR3 size: 17 residues. The CDR3 bases are TGTGCCAGCAGTCCCGGACTAGCGGGGCTCCACTCCTACGAGCAGTACTTC. Translation gives CASSPGLAGLHSYEQYF.

The V and J genes are TRBV27 and TRBJ2-7, with 11 bases aligning to TRBD2. Germline loops: CDR1 MNHEY, CDR2 SMNVEV (reference sequence). Germline trimming cut 6 bases from V and 2 bases from J; bases unmatched to any gene: 18. This CDR3 is built from 19 residues. The CDR3 spells CASRATPGTSGGPTYEQYF. The DNA for the CDR3 is TGTGCCAGCAGAGCTACCCCAGGGACTAGCGGAGGCCCGACCTACGAGCAGTACTTC.

This chain links TRBV2 with TRBJ1-5; no clear D gene. The V end was cut by 2 bases, the J end by 0 bases, with 5 bases between. This CDR3 is 14 amino acids long. Germline CDR1 SNHLY, CDR2 FYNNEI. CDR3 residues: CASSEQRSNQPQHF. The DNA of the CDR3 is TGTGCCAGCAGTGAACAGCGTAGCAATCAGCCCCAGCATTTT.

This clone was seen only a few times. CDR3 sequence: CASRTDRVNSPLHF. The CDR3, as DNA: TGTGCCAGCAGGACGGACAGGGTTAACTCACCCCTCCACTTT. V and J are TRBV5-6 and TRBJ1-6; 8 nucleotides align to TRBD1. CDR1 and CDR2 from the germline V gene are SGHDT and YYEEEE. Losses at the gene ends were 5 bases for V and 10 bases for J; bases not matched to a gene: 8. The CDR3 has 14 residues.

This chain joins TRBV2 and TRBJ1-2; maybe TRBD1 (6 bases). The CDR3 is 13 amino acids. V dropped 2 bases and J dropped 5 bases, with 9 bases sitting between them. Germline V CDR1 and CDR2: SNHLY, FYNNEI. The CDR3 DNA is TGTGCCAGCAGTGAAACAGGGTGGTATGGCTACACCTTC. It codes for CASSETGWYGYTF.

This chain uses TRBV5-1 with TRBJ1-2; D is uncertain. Germline lookup yields CDR1 SGHRS and CDR2 YFSETQ. Deletions cut 0 bases from V and 6 bases from J, with 12 bases between. The CDR3 sequence is 14 residues long. The CDR3 here is CASSLVATSDGYTF. CDR3 bases: TGCGCCAGCAGCTTGGTTGCGACATCCGATGGCTACACCTTC. Filled out from reference TRBV5-1 and TRBJ1-2, the complete variable domain reads KAGVTQTPRYLIKTRGQQVTLSCSPISGHRSVSWYQQTPGQGLQFLFEYFSETQRNKGNFPGRFSGRQFSNSRSEMNVSTLELGDSALYLCASSLVATSDGYTFGSGTRLTVV.

This sequence joins TRBV5-1 and TRBJ2-5, with D unclear. CDR3 length: 12 amino acids. Per germline, CDR1 SGHRS and CDR2 YFSETQ. Trimming left V 0 bases short and J 5 bases short, with 5 bases between. The CDR3 DNA follows: TGCGCCAGCAGCTTGGCCATGGAGACCCAGTACTTC. It yields the protein CASSLAMETQYF.

The V and J genes are TRBV28 and TRBJ2-2, with TRBD2 matching over 10 bases. Germline V gene data show CDR1 as MDHEN and CDR2 as SYDVKM. V lost 3 bases and J lost 1; bases outside the gene matches: 5. This CDR3 comprises 17 residues. CDR3 region: CASSFSGRGQNTGELFF. CDR3 nucleotides: TGTGCCAGCAGTTTCAGCGGGAGGGGACAGAACACCGGGGAGCTGTTTTTT.

This chain joins TRBV15 and TRBJ2-7; maybe TRBD1 (6 bases). Germline-derived CDR1 and CDR2 are LNHNV and YYDKDF (reference sequence). Trimming removed 1 base at V and 1 base at J, with 11 bases between. The CDR3 is made up of 15 amino acids. CDR3 sequence: CATSRGIGQSYEQYF. CDR3 nucleotide sequence: TGTGCCACCAGCAGAGGGATAGGACAGTCCTACGAGCAGTACTTC.

Concerning this clone: One junction end disagrees with the germline gene, perhaps due to a read error. The V call is TRBV10-2, the J call TRBJ1-2; tentative D call: TRBD1 (6 bases). The CDR3 loop spans 13 amino acids. Germline assignment: CDR1 WSHSY and CDR2 SAAADI. This CDR3 reads CASRPQGNSGYTF. The CDR3 region has the DNA TGCGCCAGCAGACCCCAGGGGAACTCTGGCTACACCTTC.

The gene calls are TRBV7-3 and TRBJ2-5; D is possibly TRBD2 (5 bases). The V and J ends lost 5 bases and 3 bases respectively, with 13 bases between them. Germline V lookup: CDR1 SGHTA, CDR2 FQGTGA. The CDR3 extends over 14 amino acids. CDR3 amino acids: CASSPQAGKETQYF. In DNA, the CDR3 is TGTGCCAGCAGCCCCCAGGCGGGCAAAGAGACCCAGTACTTC.

V usage is TRBV5-6 and J usage is TRBJ2-7, with D hard to call. With 1 base removed from V and 1 base from J, the gap between germline ends came to 3 bases. Looked up from germline, CDR1 is SGHDT and CDR2 is YYEEEE. The CDR3 is made up of 12 amino acids. The CDR3 sequence: CASSLSSYEQYF. CDR3 DNA: TGTGCCAGCAGCTTGTCTTCCTACGAGCAGTACTTC. Based on the CDR3 plus reference TRBV5-6 and TRBJ2-7, the full variable domain is DAGVTQSPTHLIKTRGQQVTLRCSPKSGHDTVSWYQQALGQGPQFIFQYYEEEERQRGNFPDRFSGHQFPNYSSELNVNALLLGDSALYLCASSLSSYEQYFGPGTRLTVT.

This clone was observed a few times. Other DNA sequences within the sample encode an identical CDR3. The chain links TRBV5-1 to TRBJ2-1; the match to TRBD2 covers 14 bases. The CDR3 is 14 amino acids. J was trimmed by 9 bases and V by 3 bases; bases with no gene match: 2. The V gene's germline CDR1 is SGHRS and CDR2 YFSETQ. The CDR3 here is CASSSGLAGAEQFF. CDR3 nucleotide sequence: TGCGCCAGCAGCTCGGGACTAGCGGGAGCTGAGCAGTTCTTC. The complete variable domain, with remaining parts taken from reference TRBV5-1 and TRBJ2-1, reads KAGVTQTPRYLIKTRGQQVTLSCSPISGHRSVSWYQQTPGQGLQFLFEYFSETQRNKGNFPGRFSGRQFSNSRSEMNVSTLELGDSALYLCASSSGLAGAEQFFGPGTRLTVL.

The rearrangement uses TRBV4-3 and TRBJ2-3; 14 bases map to TRBD2. Germline V gene sequence: CDR1 LGHNA, CDR2 YSLEER. This CDR3 is 20 amino acids long. The ends lost 0 bases at V and 0 bases at J; junction bases unmatched: 8. CDR3 sequence: CASSQERLAGGRISTDTQYF. The CDR3 bases are TGCGCCAGCAGCCAAGAAAGACTAGCGGGAGGGAGAATTAGCACAGATACGCAGTATTTT.

The chain couples TRBV23-1 to TRBJ1-2; D is undetermined. TRBV23-1 is flagged as an ORF with uncertain function. The CDR3 is 16 residues long. Trimming took 7 bases from V and 4 from J, leaving 22 bases between them. As DNA, the CDR3 is TGCGCCAGCACCCTGCCCCCGGGAATAGATTTCTATGGCTACACCTTC. It is translated as CASTLPPGIDFYGYTF.

V is TRBV5-4 and J is TRBJ1-2; D remains unclear. Trimming took off 3 bases at V and 8 bases at J, with 17 bases between the two ends. The V gene's germline CDR1 is SGHNT and CDR2 YYREEE (reference sequence). This CDR3 comprises 14 residues. CDR3 sequence: CASSYTTRAGGYTF. The CDR3 coding sequence is TGTGCCAGCAGCTACACCACTAGGGCGGGGGGCTACACCTTC.

This chain connects TRBV2 to TRBJ1-5; D not certain. With 8 bases removed from V and 7 bases from J, the gap between germline ends came to 9 bases. The CDR3 loop spans 11 amino acids. The germline gives CDR1 SNHLY, CDR2 FYNNEI. CDR3 nucleotides: TGTGCCAGCGGCCCTTACCAGCCCCAGCATTTT. Translating gives CASGPYQPQHF. The full variable domain, with the rest looked up from reference TRBV2 and TRBJ1-5, is EPEVTQTPSHQVTQMGQEVILRCVPISNHLYFYWYRQILGQKVEFLVSFYNNEISEKSEIFDDQFSVERPDGSNFTLKIRSTKLEDSAMYFCASGPYQPQHFGDGTRLSIL.

The V call is TRBV6-6, the J call TRBJ1-5; unclear D gene. There are 12 residues in the CDR3. V was cut by 2 bases and J by 5 bases, with 4 bases left in between. Germline V gene sequence: CDR1 MNHNY, CDR2 SVGAGI (reference sequence). This CDR3 is CASSYGDQPQHF. CDR3 bases: TGTGCCAGCAGTTACGGAGATCAGCCCCAGCATTTT.

The chain employs TRBV10-3 and TRBJ2-7, with 8 bases aligning to TRBD1. This CDR3 region has 16 residues. Germline V gives CDR1 ENHRY, CDR2 SYGVKD. After removal of 5 bases from V and 2 bases from J, the junction contained 11 bases not matched to a gene. The CDR3, as DNA: TGTGCCATCAGTTCCCTTCAGGGGGCCAGGGCCTACGAGCAGTACTTC. Translation gives CAISSLQGARAYEQYF.

This clone was seen a single time. The chain has TRBV4-2 and TRBJ2-4, with 7 bases that match TRBD2. The V gene end was trimmed by 3 bases and the J gene end by 3 bases; junction bases not matched to a gene: 14. CDR1 is LGHNA, CDR2 YNFKEQ, per germline. The CDR3 runs 18 residues. The CDR3 nucleotides read TGTGCCAGCAGCCAGGACTTTACTAGGCGGGAGCTCAAAAACATTCAGTACTTC. Its protein is CASSQDFTRRELKNIQYF.